The sequence of this T cell receptor beta chain was determined in a study of T-cell reconstitution after alpha-beta-depleted transplantation in children. Germline trimming cut 4 bases from V and 3 bases from J; bases unmatched to any gene: 10. Germline V gives CDR1 SQVTM, CDR2 ANQGSEA. The CDR3 runs to 16 residues. Unique molecular identifiers were incorporated during preparation of the TCRbeta library. TCRdb passed the PCR reads through MiXCR, listing each CDR3 protein once. The sample records 200,000 to 300,000 distinct CDR3 sequences, about 23% being singletons. The V call is TRBV29-1, the J call TRBJ2-1; 9 bases are shared with TRBD2. This clonotype originated in a girl between 2 and 10 years old with Fanconi anemia, due to receive a stem cell transplant. Sequencing used PBMCs, obtained before TCRalphabeta/CD19-depleted stem cell transplant. The chain's CDR3 is CSVGPPATSGYNEQFF. CDR3 DNA sequence: TGCAGCGTTGGCCCGCCGGCGACTAGCGGCTACAATGAGCAGTTCTTC.